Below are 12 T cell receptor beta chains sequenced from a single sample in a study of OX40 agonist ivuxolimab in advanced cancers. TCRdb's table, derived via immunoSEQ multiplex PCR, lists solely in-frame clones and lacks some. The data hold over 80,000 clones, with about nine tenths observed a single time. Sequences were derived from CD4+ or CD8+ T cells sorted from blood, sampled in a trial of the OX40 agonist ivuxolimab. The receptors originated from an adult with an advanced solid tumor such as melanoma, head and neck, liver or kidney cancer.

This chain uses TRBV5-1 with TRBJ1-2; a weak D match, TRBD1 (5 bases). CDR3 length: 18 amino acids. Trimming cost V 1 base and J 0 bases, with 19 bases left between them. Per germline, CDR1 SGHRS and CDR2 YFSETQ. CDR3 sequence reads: CASSLLHSRPGANYGYTF. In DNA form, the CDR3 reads TGCGCCAGCAGCTTGCTGCATTCCCGCCCGGGGGCTAACTATGGCTACACCTTC.

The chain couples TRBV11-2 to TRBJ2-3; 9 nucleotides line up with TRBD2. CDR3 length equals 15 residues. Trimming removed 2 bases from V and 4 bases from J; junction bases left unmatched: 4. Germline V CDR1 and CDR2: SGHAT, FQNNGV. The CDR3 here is CASSLLGLAPDTQYF. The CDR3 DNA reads TGTGCCAGCAGCTTACTGGGACTAGCTCCAGATACGCAGTATTTT.

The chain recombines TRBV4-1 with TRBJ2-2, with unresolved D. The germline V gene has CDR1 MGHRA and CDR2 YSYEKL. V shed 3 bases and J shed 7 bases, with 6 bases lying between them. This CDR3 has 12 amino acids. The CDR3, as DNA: TGCGCCAGCAGCCATTTGGGCGGGGAGCTGTTTTTT. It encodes CASSHLGGELFF.

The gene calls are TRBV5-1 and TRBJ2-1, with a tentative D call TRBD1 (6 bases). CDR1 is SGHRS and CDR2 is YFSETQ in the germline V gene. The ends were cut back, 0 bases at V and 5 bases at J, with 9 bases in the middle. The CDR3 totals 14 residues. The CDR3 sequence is CASSLGQADNEQFF. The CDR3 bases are TGCGCCAGCAGCTTGGGACAGGCGGACAATGAGCAGTTCTTC.

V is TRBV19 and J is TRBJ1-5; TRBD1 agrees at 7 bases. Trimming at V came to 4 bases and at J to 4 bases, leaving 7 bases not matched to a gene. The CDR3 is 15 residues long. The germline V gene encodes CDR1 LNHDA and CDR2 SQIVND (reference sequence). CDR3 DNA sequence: TGTGCCAGTAGTACGACGGGACAGTCTAATCAGCCCCAGCATTTT. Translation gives CASSTTGQSNQPQHF. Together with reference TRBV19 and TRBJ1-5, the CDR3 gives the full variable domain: DGGITQSPKYLFRKEGQNVTLSCEQNLNHDAMYWYRQDPGQGLRLIYYSQIVNDFQKGDIAEGYSVSREKKESFPLTVTSAQKNPTAFYLCASSTTGQSNQPQHFGDGTRLSIL.

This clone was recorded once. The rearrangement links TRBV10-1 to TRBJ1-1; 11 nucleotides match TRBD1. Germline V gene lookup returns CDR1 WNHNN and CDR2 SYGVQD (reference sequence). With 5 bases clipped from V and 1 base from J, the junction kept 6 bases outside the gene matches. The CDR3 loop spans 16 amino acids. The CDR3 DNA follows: TGCGCCAGCAGTTCCGGGACAGGGGGTTCGAACACTGAAGCTTTCTTT. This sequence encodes CASSSGTGGSNTEAFF.

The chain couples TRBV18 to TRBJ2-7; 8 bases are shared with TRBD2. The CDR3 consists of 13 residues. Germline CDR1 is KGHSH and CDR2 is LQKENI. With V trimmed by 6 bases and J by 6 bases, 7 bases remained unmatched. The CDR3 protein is CASSPGLGVEQYF. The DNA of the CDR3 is TGTGCCAGCTCGCCGGGACTAGGGGTCGAGCAGTACTTC.

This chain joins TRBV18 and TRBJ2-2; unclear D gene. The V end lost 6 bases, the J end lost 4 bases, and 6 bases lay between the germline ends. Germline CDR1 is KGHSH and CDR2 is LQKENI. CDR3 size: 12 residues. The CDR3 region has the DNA TGTGCCAGCTCGGATAGCACCGGGGAGCTGTTTTTT. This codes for CASSDSTGELFF.

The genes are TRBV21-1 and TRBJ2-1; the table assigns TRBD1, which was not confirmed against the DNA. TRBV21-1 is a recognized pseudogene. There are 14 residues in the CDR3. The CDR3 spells CASSKGQLYNEQFF. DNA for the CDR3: TGTGCCAGCAGCAAGGGACAGTTGTACAATGAGCAGTTCTTC.

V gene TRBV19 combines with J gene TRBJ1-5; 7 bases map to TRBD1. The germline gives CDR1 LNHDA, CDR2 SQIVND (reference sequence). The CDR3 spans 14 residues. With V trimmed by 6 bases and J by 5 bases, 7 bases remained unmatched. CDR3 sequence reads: CASSMTGSHQPQHF. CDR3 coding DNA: TGTGCCAGTAGCATGACAGGGTCCCATCAGCCCCAGCATTTT.

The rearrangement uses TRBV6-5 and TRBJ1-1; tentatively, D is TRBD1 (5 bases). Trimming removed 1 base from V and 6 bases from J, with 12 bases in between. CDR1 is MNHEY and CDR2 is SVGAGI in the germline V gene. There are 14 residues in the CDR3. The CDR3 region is CASSYFQGGSEAFF. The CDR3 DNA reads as TGTGCCAGCAGTTACTTCCAGGGAGGGTCTGAAGCTTTCTTT.

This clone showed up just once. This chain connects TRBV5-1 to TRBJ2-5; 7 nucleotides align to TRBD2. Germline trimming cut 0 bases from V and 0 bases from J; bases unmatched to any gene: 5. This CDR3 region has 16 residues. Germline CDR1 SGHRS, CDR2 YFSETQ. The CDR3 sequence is CASSLGLSGYQETQYF. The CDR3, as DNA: TGCGCCAGCAGCTTGGGGCTTAGCGGGTACCAAGAGACCCAGTACTTC.